The 6 T cell receptor beta chains listed next were all sequenced from one sample in a study of blood T cell repertoires in COVID-19. Sequencing used immunoSEQ multiplex PCR; TCRdb keeps in-frame clones, though not all of them. This sample has some 320,000 clones, with over 75% found just once. The sample was peripheral blood. All receptors derive from a woman aged 45-65 years who had recovered from COVID-19.

The rearrangement joins TRBV4-2 to TRBJ2-1; 9 nucleotides agree with TRBD2. Per the germline V gene, CDR1 is LGHNA and CDR2 is YNFKEQ. The CDR3 runs to 16 residues. V lost 1 base and J lost 8; bases outside the gene matches: 9. DNA of the CDR3: TGTGCCAGCAGCCAAGTGCACCTACTAGCGGGCGATGAGCAGTTCTTC. Its protein is CASSQVHLLAGDEQFF.

The V gene is TRBV5-1, the J gene TRBJ1-2; D is ambiguous. CDR1 is SGHRS and CDR2 is YFSETQ in the germline V gene. Trimming took 0 bases from V and 4 from J, leaving 16 bases between them. The CDR3 has 16 residues. This chain's CDR3 is CASSLGAGNEGYGYTF. The CDR3 DNA reads as TGCGCCAGCAGCTTGGGGGCTGGAAATGAGGGCTATGGCTACACCTTC.

The CDR3 spells CASSSVSTDTQYF. The CDR3 DNA sequence: TGTGCCAGCAGCTCAGTAAGCACAGATACGCAGTATTTT. The chain carries TRBV7-8 and TRBJ2-3; D remains ambiguous. V was shortened by 4 bases and J by 0 bases, with 5 bases between the two germline ends. CDR1 is SGHVS and CDR2 is FQNEAQ in the germline V gene. This CDR3 has 13 residues.

The genes are TRBV6-2 or TRBV6-3 and TRBJ1-5; 8 bases are a match to TRBD1. This CDR3 region has 15 residues. Germline trimming cut 8 bases from V and 7 bases from J; bases unmatched to any gene: 13. The germline gives CDR1 MNHEY, CDR2 SVGEGT. CDR3 nucleotide sequence: TGTGCCAGCGGCCCCGTCGACAGGGGAATCCAGCCCCAGCATTTT. Encoded protein: CASGPVDRGIQPQHF.

This clone was seen a handful of times. The J gene is TRBJ1-3, the V gene TRBV7-2; 7 nucleotides match TRBD1. The CDR3 is 14 residues long. V lost 5 bases to trimming and J lost 2 bases; unmatched junction nucleotides: 3. Germline assignment: CDR1 SGHTA and CDR2 FQGNSA. CDR3 protein: CASSIDRAGNTIYF. The CDR3 DNA follows: TGTGCCAGCAGCATAGACAGGGCTGGAAACACCATATATTTT.

This clone has only one observation. A much more abundant neighbour one base away suggests this may be a read error. This rearrangement joins TRBV7-3 to TRBJ1-1; the D is unclear. Germline V gene data show CDR1 as SGHTA and CDR2 as FQGTGA. This CDR3 comprises 13 residues. The V and J ends lost 2 bases and 0 bases respectively, with 4 bases between them. The DNA of the CDR3 is TGTGCCAGCAGCTTATACATGAACACTGAAGCTTTCTTT. As protein: CASSLYMNTEAFF.